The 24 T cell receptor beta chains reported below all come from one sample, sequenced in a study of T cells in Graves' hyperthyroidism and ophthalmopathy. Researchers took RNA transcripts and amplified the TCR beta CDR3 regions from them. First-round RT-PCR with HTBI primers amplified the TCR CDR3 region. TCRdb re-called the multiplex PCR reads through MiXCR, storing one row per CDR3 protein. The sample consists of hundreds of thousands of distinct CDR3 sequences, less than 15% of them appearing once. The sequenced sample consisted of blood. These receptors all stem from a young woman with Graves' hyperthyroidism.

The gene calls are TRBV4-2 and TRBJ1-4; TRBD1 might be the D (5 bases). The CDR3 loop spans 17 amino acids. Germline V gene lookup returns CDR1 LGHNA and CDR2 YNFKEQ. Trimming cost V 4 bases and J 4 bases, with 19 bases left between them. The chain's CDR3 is CASSPSSIAGINEKLFF. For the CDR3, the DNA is TGTGCCAGCAGCCCTAGTAGTATAGCAGGGATTAATGAAAAACTGTTTTTT.

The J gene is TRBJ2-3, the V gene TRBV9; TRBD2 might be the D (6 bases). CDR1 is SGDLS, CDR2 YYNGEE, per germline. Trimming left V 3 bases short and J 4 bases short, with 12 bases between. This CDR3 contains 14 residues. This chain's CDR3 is CASSAGVLSDTQYF. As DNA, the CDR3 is TGTGCCAGCAGCGCGGGAGTTTTGTCAGATACGCAGTATTTT. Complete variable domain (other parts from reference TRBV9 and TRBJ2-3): DSGVTQTPKHLITATGQRVTLRCSPRSGDLSVYWYQQSLDQGLQFLIQYYNGEERAKGNILERFSAQQFPDLHSELNLSSLELGDSALYFCASSAGVLSDTQYFGPGTRLTVL.

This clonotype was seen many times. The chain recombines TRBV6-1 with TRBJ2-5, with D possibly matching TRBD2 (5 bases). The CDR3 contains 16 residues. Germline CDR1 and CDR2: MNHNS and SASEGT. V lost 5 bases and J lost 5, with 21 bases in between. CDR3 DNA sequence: TGTGCCAGCAGTCCCTATGTTGTGAGGGAACGGGAGACCCAGTACTTC. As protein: CASSPYVVRERETQYF.

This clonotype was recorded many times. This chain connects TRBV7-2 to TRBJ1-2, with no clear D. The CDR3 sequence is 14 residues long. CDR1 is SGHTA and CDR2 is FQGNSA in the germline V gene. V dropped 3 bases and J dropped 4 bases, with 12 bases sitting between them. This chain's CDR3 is CASSFAGEGYGYTF. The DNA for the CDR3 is TGTGCCAGCAGCTTCGCGGGTGAGGGCTATGGCTACACCTTC.

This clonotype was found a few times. The CDR3 nucleotides read TGTGCCAGCAGGACTCCGGGACAGGGGACATACGAGCAGTACTTC. Amino acid sequence: CASRTPGQGTYEQYF. The chain carries TRBV7-6 and TRBJ2-7; 10 nucleotides agree with TRBD1. This CDR3 has 15 amino acids. The junction had 9 bases not matched to a gene; V was cut back by 6 bases and J by 4 bases. Per the germline V gene, CDR1 is SGHVS and CDR2 is FNYEAQ.

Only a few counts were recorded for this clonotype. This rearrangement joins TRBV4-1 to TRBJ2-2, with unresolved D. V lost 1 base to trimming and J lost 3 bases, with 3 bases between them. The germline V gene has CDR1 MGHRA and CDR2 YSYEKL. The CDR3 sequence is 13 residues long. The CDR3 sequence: CASSQGYTGELFF. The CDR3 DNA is TGCGCCAGCAGCCAAGGGTACACCGGGGAGCTGTTTTTT.

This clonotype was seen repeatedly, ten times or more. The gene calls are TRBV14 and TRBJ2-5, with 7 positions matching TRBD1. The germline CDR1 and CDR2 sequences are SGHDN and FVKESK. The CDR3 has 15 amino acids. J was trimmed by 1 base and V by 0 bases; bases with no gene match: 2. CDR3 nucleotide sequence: TGTGCCAGCAGCCAAGATAGGGGGCCCCAAGAGACCCAGTACTTC. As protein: CASSQDRGPQETQYF.

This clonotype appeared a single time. As DNA, the CDR3 is TGCAGTGCCTCGACAGCGGGGGGGTTCACCGGGGAGCTGTTTTTT. It encodes CSASTAGGFTGELFF. The V gene is TRBV20-1, the J gene TRBJ2-2, with TRBD2 matching over 10 bases. V trimming: 6 bases; J trimming: 4 bases; junction bases outside the gene matches: 8. The CDR3 contains 15 residues. The germline CDR1 and CDR2 sequences are DFQATT and SNEGSKA (reference sequence).

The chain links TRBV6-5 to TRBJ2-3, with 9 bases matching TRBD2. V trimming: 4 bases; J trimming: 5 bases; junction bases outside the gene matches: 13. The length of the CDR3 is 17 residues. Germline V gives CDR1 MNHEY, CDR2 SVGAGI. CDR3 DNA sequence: TGTGCCAGCAGTTCCTTAGGGGCGGGGGGGCCGAAAGATACGCAGTATTTT. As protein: CASSSLGAGGPKDTQYF.

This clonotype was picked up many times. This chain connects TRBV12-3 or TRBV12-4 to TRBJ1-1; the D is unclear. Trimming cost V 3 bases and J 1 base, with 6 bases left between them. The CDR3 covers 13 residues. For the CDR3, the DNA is TGTGCCAGCAGTTTGGGGAAGAACACTGAAGCTTTCTTT. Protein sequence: CASSLGKNTEAFF.

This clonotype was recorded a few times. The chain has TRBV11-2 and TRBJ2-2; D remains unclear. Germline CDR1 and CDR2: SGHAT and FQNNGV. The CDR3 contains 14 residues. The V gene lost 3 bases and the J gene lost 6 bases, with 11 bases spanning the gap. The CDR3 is CASSFPDEAGELFF. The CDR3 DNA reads TGTGCCAGCAGCTTCCCAGATGAGGCCGGGGAGCTGTTTTTT.

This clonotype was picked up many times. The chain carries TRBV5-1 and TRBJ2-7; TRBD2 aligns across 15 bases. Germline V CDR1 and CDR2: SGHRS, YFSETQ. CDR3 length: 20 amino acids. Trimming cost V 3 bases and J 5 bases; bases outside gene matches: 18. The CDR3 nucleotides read TGCGCCAGCAGCTCGTTCACAGGGACTAGCGGGAGGCGCGGATCCGACGAGCAGTACTTC. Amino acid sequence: CASSSFTGTSGRRGSDEQYF.

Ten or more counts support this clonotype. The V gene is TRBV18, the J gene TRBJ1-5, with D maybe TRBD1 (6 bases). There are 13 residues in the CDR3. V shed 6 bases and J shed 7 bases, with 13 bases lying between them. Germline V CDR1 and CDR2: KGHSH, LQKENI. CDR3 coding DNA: TGTGCCAGCTCCTCAGACAGGACGCAGCCCCAGCATTTT. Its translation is CASSSDRTQPQHF. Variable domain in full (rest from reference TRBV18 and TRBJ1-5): NAGVMQNPRHLVRRRGQEARLRCSPMKGHSHVYWYRQLPEEGLKFMVYLQKENIIDESGMPKERFSAEFPKEGPSILRIQQVVRGDSAAYFCASSSDRTQPQHFGDGTRLSIL.

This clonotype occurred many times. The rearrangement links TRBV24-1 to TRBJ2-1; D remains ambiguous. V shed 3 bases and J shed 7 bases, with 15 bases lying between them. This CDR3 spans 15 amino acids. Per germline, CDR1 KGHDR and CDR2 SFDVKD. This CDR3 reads CATSDGADFSNEQFF. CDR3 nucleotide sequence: TGTGCCACCAGTGATGGAGCCGACTTTAGTAATGAGCAGTTCTTC.

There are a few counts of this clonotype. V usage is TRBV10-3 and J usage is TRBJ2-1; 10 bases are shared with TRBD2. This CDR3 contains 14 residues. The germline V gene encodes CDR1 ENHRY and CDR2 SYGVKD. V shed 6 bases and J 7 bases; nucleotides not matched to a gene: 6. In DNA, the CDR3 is TGTGCCATCAGCCTAGCGGGGGTAGAAAATGAGCAGTTCTTC. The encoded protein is CAISLAGVENEQFF.

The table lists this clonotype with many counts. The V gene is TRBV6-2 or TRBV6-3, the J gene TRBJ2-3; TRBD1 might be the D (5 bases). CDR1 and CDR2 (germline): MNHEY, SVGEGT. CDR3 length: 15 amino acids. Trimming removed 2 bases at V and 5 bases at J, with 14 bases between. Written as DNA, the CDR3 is TGTGCCAGCAGTTACCCCGCGCGTACAGGAGATACGCAGTATTTT. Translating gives CASSYPARTGDTQYF.

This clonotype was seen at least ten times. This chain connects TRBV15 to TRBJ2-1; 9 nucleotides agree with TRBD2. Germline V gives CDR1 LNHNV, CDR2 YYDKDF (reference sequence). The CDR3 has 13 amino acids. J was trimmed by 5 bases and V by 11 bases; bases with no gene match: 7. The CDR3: CASSGTTNNEQFF. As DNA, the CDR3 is TGTGCCTCTAGCGGGACTACGAACAATGAGCAGTTCTTC.

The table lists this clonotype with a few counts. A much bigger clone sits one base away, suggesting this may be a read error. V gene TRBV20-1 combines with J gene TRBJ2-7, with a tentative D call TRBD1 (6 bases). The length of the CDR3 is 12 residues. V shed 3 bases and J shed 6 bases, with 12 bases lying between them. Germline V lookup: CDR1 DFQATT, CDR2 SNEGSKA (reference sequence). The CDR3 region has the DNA TGCAGTGCTAGTAGACAGGAAATCGAGCAGTACTTC. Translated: CSASRQEIEQYF.

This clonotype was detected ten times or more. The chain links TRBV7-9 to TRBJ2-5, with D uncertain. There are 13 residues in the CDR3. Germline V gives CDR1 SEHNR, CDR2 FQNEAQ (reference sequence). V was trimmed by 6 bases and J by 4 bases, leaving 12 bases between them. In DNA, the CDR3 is TGTGCCAGCAGATTAAGCTTTACAGAGACCCAGTACTTC. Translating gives CASRLSFTETQYF.

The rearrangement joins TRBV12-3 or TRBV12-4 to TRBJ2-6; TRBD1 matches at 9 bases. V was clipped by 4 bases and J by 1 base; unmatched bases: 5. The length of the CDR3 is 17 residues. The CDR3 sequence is CASSSGTGISGANVLTF. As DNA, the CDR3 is TGTGCCAGCAGTTCCGGGACAGGGATTTCTGGGGCCAACGTCCTGACTTTC.

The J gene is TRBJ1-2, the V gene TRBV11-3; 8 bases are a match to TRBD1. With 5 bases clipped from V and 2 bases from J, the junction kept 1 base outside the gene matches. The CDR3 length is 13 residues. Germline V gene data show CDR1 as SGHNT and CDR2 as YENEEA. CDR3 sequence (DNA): TGTGCCAGCAGCAACAGGGGGAACTATGGCTACACCTTC. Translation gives CASSNRGNYGYTF.

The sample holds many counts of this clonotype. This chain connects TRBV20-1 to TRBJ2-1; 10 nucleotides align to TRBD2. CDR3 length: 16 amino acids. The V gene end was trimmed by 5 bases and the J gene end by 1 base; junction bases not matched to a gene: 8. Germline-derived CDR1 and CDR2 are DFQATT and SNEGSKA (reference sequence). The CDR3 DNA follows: TGCAGTGCTGGGAAGACTAGCGGGCGGTCCTACAATGAGCAGTTCTTC. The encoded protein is CSAGKTSGRSYNEQFF.

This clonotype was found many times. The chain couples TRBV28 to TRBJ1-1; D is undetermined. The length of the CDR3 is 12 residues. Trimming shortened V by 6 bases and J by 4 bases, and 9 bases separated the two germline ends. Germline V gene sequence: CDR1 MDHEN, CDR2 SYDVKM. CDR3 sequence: CASRTRLTEAFF. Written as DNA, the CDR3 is TGTGCCAGCAGAACCCGACTCACTGAAGCTTTCTTT.

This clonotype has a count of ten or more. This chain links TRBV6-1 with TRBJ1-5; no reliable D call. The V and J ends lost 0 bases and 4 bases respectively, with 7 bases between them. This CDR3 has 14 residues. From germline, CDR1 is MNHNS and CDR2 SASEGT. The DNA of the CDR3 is TGTGCCAGCAGTGAAGCGCTTCAGAATCAGCCCCAGCATTTT. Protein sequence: CASSEALQNQPQHF.